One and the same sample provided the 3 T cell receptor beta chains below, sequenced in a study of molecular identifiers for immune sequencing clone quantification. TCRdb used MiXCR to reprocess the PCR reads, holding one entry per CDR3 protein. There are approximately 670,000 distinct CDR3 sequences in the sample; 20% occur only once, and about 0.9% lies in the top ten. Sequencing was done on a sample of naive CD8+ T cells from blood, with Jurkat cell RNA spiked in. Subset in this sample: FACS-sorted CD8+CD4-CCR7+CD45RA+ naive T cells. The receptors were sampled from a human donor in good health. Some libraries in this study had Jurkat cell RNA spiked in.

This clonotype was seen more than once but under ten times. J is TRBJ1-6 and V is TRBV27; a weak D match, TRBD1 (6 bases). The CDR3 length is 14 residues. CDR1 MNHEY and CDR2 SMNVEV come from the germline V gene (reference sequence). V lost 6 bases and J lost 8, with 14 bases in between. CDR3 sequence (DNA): TGTGCCAGCAGACCACTTACAGGGTATTCACCCCTCCACTTT. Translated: CASRPLTGYSPLHF.

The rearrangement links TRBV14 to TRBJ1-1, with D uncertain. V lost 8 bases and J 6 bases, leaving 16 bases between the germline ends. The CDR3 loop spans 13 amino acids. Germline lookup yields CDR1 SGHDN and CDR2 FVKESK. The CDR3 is CASGPPNRPEAFF. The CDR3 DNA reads TGTGCCAGCGGCCCCCCTAACAGACCTGAAGCTTTCTTT.

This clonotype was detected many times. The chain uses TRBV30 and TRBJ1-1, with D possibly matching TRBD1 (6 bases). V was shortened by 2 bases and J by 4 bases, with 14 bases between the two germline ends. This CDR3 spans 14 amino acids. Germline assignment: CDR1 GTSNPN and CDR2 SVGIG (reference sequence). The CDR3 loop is CAWSYQGGRTEAFF. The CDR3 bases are TGTGCCTGGAGTTACCAAGGGGGACGCACTGAAGCTTTCTTT. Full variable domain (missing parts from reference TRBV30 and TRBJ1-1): SQTIHQWPATLVQPVGSPLSLECTVEGTSNPNLYWYRQAAGRGLQLLFYSVGIGQISSEVPQNLSASRPQDRQFILSSKKLLLSDSGFYLCAWSYQGGRTEAFFGQGTRLTVV.